The present entry profiles one T cell receptor beta chain with its context. The antigen remains unidentified. Assay used: immunoSEQ multiplex PCR; TCRdb lists only in-frame clones, some missing. Here the sample spans about 66,000 clones, more than 70% being singletons. This entry comes from a study of chemoradiotherapy in HPV16-positive cancers. Across the whole study: Candidate HPV-specific clones and shared TCR motifs came from two HPV16-positive patients. Study conclusions and caveats: Non-HPV-specific T cells did not expand in tumors during treatment, whereas candidate HPV-specific clones and E7-related motifs did. For HPV16-positive patients, expanding HPV-responsive T cells associated with longer recurrence-free survival. The functional HPV-specific definition rests on just two HPV16-positive patients.

CDR3 length: 13 amino acids. The sequencing used blood, collected from a patient who underwent chemoradiotherapy. V is TRBV12-1 and J is TRBJ2-5. TRBV12-1 is a documented pseudogene. This TCR was recovered from a human donor with HPV-associated anogenital cancer. The CDR3 protein is CASSFGWWETQYF. The CDR3 DNA sequence: TGTGCCAGCAGCTTTGGGTGGTGGGAGACCCAGTACTTC.